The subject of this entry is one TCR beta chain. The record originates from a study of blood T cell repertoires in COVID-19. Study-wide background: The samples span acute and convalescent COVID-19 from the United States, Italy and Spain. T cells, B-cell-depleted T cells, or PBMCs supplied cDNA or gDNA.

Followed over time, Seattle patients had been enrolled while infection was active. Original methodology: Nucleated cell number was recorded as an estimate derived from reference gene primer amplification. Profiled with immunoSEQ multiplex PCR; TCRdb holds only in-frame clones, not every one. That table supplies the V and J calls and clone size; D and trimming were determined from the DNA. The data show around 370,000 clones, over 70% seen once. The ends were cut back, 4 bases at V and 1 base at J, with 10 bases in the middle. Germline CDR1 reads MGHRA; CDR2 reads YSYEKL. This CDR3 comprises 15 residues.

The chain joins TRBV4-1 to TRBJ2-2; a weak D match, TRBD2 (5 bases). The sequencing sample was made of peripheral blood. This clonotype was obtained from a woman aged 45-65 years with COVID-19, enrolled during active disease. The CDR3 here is CASSRTRVNTGELFF. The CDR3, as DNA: TGCGCCAGCAGCCGTACGCGGGTGAACACCGGGGAGCTGTTTTTT.